In its sample, the clone carrying this T cell receptor beta chain was seen many times. Antigen specificity is unknown. Using RNA transcripts as the source, TCR beta CDR3 regions were amplified. A set of HTBI primers served as the primers for a first-round RT-PCR of the TCR CDR3. TCRdb used MiXCR to reprocess the multiplex PCR reads, holding one entry per CDR3 protein. The repertoire has approximately 300,000 distinct CDR3 sequences, over 15% of them found once; the top ten carry roughly 50%. Trimming took 4 bases from V and 3 from J, leaving 19 bases between them. CDR1 MNHEY and CDR2 SMNVEV come from the germline V gene (reference sequence). This CDR3 has 17 residues. Extraction of PBMCs used 7.5 to 10 ml of fresh peripheral blood. This sample is drawn from a study of T cells in Graves' hyperthyroidism and ophthalmopathy. Study details: The initial diagnosis was the point when peripheral blood was collected, ahead of any treatment. Study-level results: In blood, most of the thyroid clonotypes expanded above 0.001 were also present. In validation, the model predicted ophthalmopathy. These predictions came a median approximately 6.5 months before onset.

The sample taken for sequencing was blood. V is TRBV27 and J is TRBJ2-1; no clear D gene. This clonotype was obtained from a woman aged 55-75 years with Graves' ophthalmopathy. CDR3 coding DNA: TGTGCCAGCAGTTACCTCATTCGGTCGGGCCTCTACAATGAGCAGTTCTTC. Its translation is CASSYLIRSGLYNEQFF.